The 17 T cell receptor beta chains presented below share a single source sample, sequenced in a study of T-cell memory formation after mild COVID-19. TCRdb analysed the 5' RACE reads with MiXCR anew, one entry per CDR3 protein. The data show a few hundred thousand distinct CDR3 sequences, just under 20% seen once. The source material was PBMCs or a T cell subset sorted from them (not recorded which). Every receptor here comes from a man younger than 30 who had mild COVID-19 (a few samples of this study predate the infection). Cell type and time point are not known.

V and J are TRBV4-3 and TRBJ2-3; D unresolved. This CDR3 contains 14 residues. V gave up 3 bases and J gave up 2 bases, with 9 bases separating them. The germline V gene encodes CDR1 LGHNA and CDR2 YSLEER. In nucleotides, the CDR3 is TGCGCCAGCAGCCATGATACCAACACAGATACGCAGTATTTT. As protein: CASSHDTNTDTQYF.

The chain carries TRBV6-4 and TRBJ1-2, with D uncertain. The CDR3 runs 13 residues. CDR1 is MRHNA and CDR2 is SNTAGT in the germline V gene. The V end was cut by 0 bases, the J end by 13 bases, with 15 bases between. The CDR3 DNA sequence: TGTGCCAGCAGTGACTCCGGCAGTAAAAAGTGCACCTTC. Translation gives CASSDSGSKKCTF.

Only a few counts were recorded for this clonotype. The genes are TRBV29-1 and TRBJ1-5; TRBD1 matches at 8 bases. The germline gives CDR1 SQVTM, CDR2 ANQGSEA. The CDR3 consists of 13 residues. The V gene end was trimmed by 4 bases and the J gene end by 5 bases; junction bases not matched to a gene: 4. CDR3 DNA: TGCAGCGTTGGCGGACAGGGAGATCAGCCCCAGCATTTT. It is translated as CSVGGQGDQPQHF. The variable domain in full, completed from reference TRBV29-1 and TRBJ1-5, reads SAVISQKPSRDICQRGTSLTIQCQVDSQVTMMFWYRQQPGQSLTLIATANQGSEATYESGFVIDKFPISRPNLTFSTLTVSNMSPEDSSIYLCSVGGQGDQPQHFGDGTRLSIL.

This clonotype has only a few counts. J is TRBJ1-6 and V is TRBV5-1; no reliable D call. The CDR3 is 15 amino acids. V lost 6 bases to trimming and J lost 7 bases, with 17 bases between them. From germline, CDR1 is SGHRS and CDR2 YFSETQ. CDR3 DNA sequence: TGCGCCAGCACCCAACAACCGACCGAGAATTCACCCCTCCACTTT. This translates into CASTQQPTENSPLHF.

The chain uses TRBV6-4 and TRBJ2-7, with 11 bases that match TRBD2. Germline V gene data show CDR1 as MRHNA and CDR2 as SNTAGT. V dropped 3 bases and J dropped 3; count of bases not matched to a gene: 7. This CDR3 region has 16 residues. For the CDR3, the DNA is TGTGCCAGCAGTGAACTCACTAGCGGGGGATACTACGAGCAGTACTTC. Encoded protein: CASSELTSGGYYEQYF.

The J gene is TRBJ2-2, the V gene TRBV5-1, with D possibly called TRBD1 or TRBD2 (6 bases each). The CDR3 extends over 14 amino acids. Looked up from germline, CDR1 is SGHRS and CDR2 is YFSETQ. V was shortened by 4 bases and J by 6 bases, with 13 bases between the two germline ends. In DNA form, the CDR3 reads TGCGCCAGCAGCAGGGGGGATGACTCCGGGGAGCTGTTTTTT. Its translation is CASSRGDDSGELFF.

This clonotype occurred a few times. The CDR3 is CASSTDSWREQYV. The CDR3 DNA is TGTGCCAGCAGTACGGACTCTTGGCGCGAGCAGTACGTC. This sequence joins TRBV6-2 or TRBV6-3 and TRBJ2-7; D perhaps matches TRBD2 (5 bases). The V gene lost 5 bases and the J gene lost 6 bases, with 14 bases spanning the gap. Germline CDR1 is MNHEY and CDR2 is SVGEGT. The CDR3 covers 13 residues.

The chain combines TRBV7-2 with TRBJ1-1; D is ambiguous. The germline V and J ends were trimmed by 5 bases and 1 base, with 8 bases remaining between them. The CDR3 runs 13 residues. CDR1 and CDR2 from the germline V gene are SGHTA and FQGNSA. The CDR3 DNA sequence: TGTGCCAGCAGCCAGCACCCGAACACTGAAGCTTTCTTT. It specifies CASSQHPNTEAFF.

The CDR3 DNA reads TGCGCCAGCAGCTTGGCGGGTGGACACCCTAACTATGGCTACACCTTC. Translated, it gives CASSLAGGHPNYGYTF. The rearrangement uses TRBV5-1 and TRBJ1-2; D might be TRBD1 (5 bases). Looked up from germline, CDR1 is SGHRS and CDR2 is YFSETQ. With 0 bases removed from V and 0 bases from J, the gap between germline ends came to 12 bases. This CDR3 has 16 amino acids.

The genes are TRBV7-9 and TRBJ2-3; D is unclear. Trimming removed 3 bases at V and 5 bases at J, with 9 bases between. Germline loops: CDR1 SEHNR, CDR2 FQNEAQ (reference sequence). The CDR3 contains 13 residues. The DNA of the CDR3 is TGTGCCAGCAGCTTTCGGTGGGAAGATACGCAGTATTTT. Its translation is CASSFRWEDTQYF. Using reference TRBV7-9 and TRBJ2-3 for the parts outside the CDR3, the full variable domain is DTGVSQNPRHKITKRGQNVTFRCDPISEHNRLYWYRQTLGQGPEFLTYFQNEAQLEKSRLLSDRFSAERPKGSFSTLEIQRTEQGDSAMYLCASSFRWEDTQYFGPGTRLTVL.

This clonotype was seen more than once but under ten times. The chain has TRBV6-2 or TRBV6-3 and TRBJ2-7; D not certain. The germline CDR1 and CDR2 sequences are MNHEY and SVGEGT. This CDR3 has 13 amino acids. The germline V and J ends were trimmed by 7 bases and 5 bases, with 15 bases remaining between them. The CDR3 bases are TGTGCCAGCATGAGGCTACTAAGAAACGAGCAGTACTTC. This encodes CASMRLLRNEQYF.

J is TRBJ2-3 and V is TRBV10-3; 14 nucleotides match TRBD2. The CDR3 runs 17 residues. Losses at the gene ends were 3 bases for V and 3 bases for J; bases not matched to a gene: 5. Germline V gene sequence: CDR1 ENHRY, CDR2 SYGVKD. CDR3 nucleotides: TGTGCCATCAGTGAAGGGACTAGCGGGGGTATAACAGATACGCAGTATTTT. Its protein is CAISEGTSGGITDTQYF.

This sequence joins TRBV7-2 and TRBJ2-5, with 8 bases aligning to TRBD1. The germline gives CDR1 SGHTA, CDR2 FQGNSA. The CDR3 spans 14 residues. V dropped 5 bases and J dropped 4; count of bases not matched to a gene: 6. CDR3 loop: CASSADRGRETQYF. The CDR3 nucleotides are TGTGCCAGCAGCGCTGACAGGGGCCGAGAGACCCAGTACTTC.

This chain joins TRBV5-1 and TRBJ2-3, with D perhaps matching TRBD1 (5 bases). CDR1 is SGHRS and CDR2 is YFSETQ in the germline V gene. This CDR3 spans 13 amino acids. V was pared by 1 base and J by 5 bases, with 8 bases between. The CDR3: CASSLWGRDTQYF. Written as DNA, the CDR3 is TGCGCCAGCAGCTTGTGGGGCAGAGATACGCAGTATTTT.

The chain combines TRBV5-1 with TRBJ1-6, with D unresolved. V lost 0 bases to trimming and J lost 8 bases, with 15 bases between them. Germline-derived CDR1 and CDR2 are SGHRS and YFSETQ. The CDR3 runs 16 residues. The CDR3 nucleotides are TGCGCCAGCAGCTTGGTCCCGCCGGCAGACGATTCACCCCTCCACTTT. It specifies CASSLVPPADDSPLHF.

This clonotype has only a few counts. The chain recombines TRBV7-9 with TRBJ2-7; D not certain. This CDR3 spans 12 amino acids. Germline V gene sequence: CDR1 SEHNR, CDR2 FQNEAQ (reference sequence). V lost 3 bases to trimming and J lost 1 base, with 4 bases between them. The CDR3 DNA follows: TGTGCCAGCAGCTTCCGATCCTACGAGCAGTACGTC. It yields the protein CASSFRSYEQYV.

This chain connects TRBV7-2 to TRBJ2-3; D is ambiguous. CDR1 is SGHTA and CDR2 is FQGNSA in the germline V gene. This CDR3 comprises 15 residues. V lost 1 base, J lost 2 bases, and 10 bases lay in between. CDR3 in amino acids: CASSLVGVLTDTQYF. Here the CDR3 DNA reads TGTGCCAGCAGCTTAGTTGGTGTCCTCACAGATACGCAGTATTTT. Full variable domain (outside the CDR3, taken from reference TRBV7-2 and TRBJ2-3): GAGVSQSPSNKVTEKGKDVELRCDPISGHTALYWYRQSLGQGLEFLIYFQGNSAPDKSGLPSDRFSAERTGGSVSTLTIQRTQQEDSAVYLCASSLVGVLTDTQYFGPGTRLTVL.